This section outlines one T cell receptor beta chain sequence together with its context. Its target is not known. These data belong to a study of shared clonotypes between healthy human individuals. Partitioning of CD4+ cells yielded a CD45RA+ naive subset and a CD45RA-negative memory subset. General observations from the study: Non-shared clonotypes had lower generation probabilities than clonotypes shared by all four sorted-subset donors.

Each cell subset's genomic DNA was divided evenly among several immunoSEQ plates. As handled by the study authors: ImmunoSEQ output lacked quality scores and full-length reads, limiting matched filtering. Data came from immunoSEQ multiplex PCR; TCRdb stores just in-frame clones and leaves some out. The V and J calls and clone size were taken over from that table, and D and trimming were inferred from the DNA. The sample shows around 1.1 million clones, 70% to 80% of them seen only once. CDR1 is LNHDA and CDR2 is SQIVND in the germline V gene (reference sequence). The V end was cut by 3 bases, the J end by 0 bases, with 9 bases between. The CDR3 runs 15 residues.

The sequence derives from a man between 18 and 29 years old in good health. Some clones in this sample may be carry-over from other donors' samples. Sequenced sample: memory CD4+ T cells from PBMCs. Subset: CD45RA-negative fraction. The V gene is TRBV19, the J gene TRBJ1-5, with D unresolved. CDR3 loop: CASSIEQYSNQPQHF. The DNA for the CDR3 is TGTGCCAGTAGTATCGAGCAGTATAGCAATCAGCCCCAGCATTTT.